These 13 T cell receptor beta chains came from one sample sequenced in a study of blood T cell repertoires in COVID-19. Libraries were prepared by immunoSEQ multiplex PCR; TCRdb keeps only in-frame clonotypes and omits some of them. The sample contains about 280,000 clones, approximately 85% of which appear only once. Sequenced: peripheral blood. The receptors come from a man aged 50 or older with active or convalescent COVID-19.

V is TRBV19 and J is TRBJ2-1; 9 positions match TRBD2. J lost 9 bases, V lost 5 bases, and 14 bases had no gene match. Germline CDR1 reads LNHDA; CDR2 reads SQIVND (reference sequence). The CDR3 extends over 16 amino acids. In DNA form, the CDR3 reads TGTGCCAGTAGTGCTCACCCGGGACTAGCATCTCGTGAGCAGTTCTTC. Protein: CASSAHPGLASREQFF.

The chain joins TRBV29-1 to TRBJ2-3; TRBD1 aligns across 8 bases. Trimming removed 3 bases from V and 1 base from J; junction bases left unmatched: 6. CDR1 and CDR2 from the germline V gene are SQVTM and ANQGSEA. The CDR3 sequence is 15 residues long. The CDR3 coding sequence is TGCAGCGTTGAGGTTGGGGGACAGGGCACAGATACGCAGTATTTT. It yields the protein CSVEVGGQGTDTQYF.

This chain joins TRBV14 and TRBJ2-1; TRBD2 is a possible D gene (6 bases). CDR1 SGHDN and CDR2 FVKESK come from the germline V gene. V lost 1 base, J lost 5 bases, and 15 bases lay in between. This CDR3 is built from 16 residues. CDR3 sequence: CASSQVQLAHHNEQFF. The CDR3 nucleotides are TGTGCCAGCAGCCAAGTCCAACTAGCCCACCACAATGAGCAGTTCTTC.

The genes are TRBV18 and TRBJ1-6; the D gene is possibly TRBD1 (5 bases). Trimming left V 3 bases short and J 8 bases short, with 11 bases between. The germline CDR1 and CDR2 sequences are KGHSH and LQKENI. This CDR3 has 14 amino acids. In DNA, the CDR3 is TGTGCCAGCTCACCGCAGGGAGGGGATTCACCCCTCCACTTT. Encoded protein: CASSPQGGDSPLHF.

This clone has just one count. The rearrangement links TRBV19 to TRBJ2-3; possibly TRBD2 for D (6 bases). The germline V gene encodes CDR1 LNHDA and CDR2 SQIVND (reference sequence). V was pared by 7 bases and J by 3 bases, with 17 bases between. The CDR3 sequence is 15 residues long. The CDR3 region is CASTKRRDGTDTQYF. In DNA form, the CDR3 reads TGTGCCAGTACCAAACGGAGGGACGGGACAGATACGCAGTATTTT.

The CDR3 is CASSNPGMRGGELFF. For the CDR3, the DNA is TGTGCCAGCAGCAATCCGGGAATGCGAGGCGGGGAGCTGTTTTTT. This chain connects TRBV25-1 to TRBJ2-2; a weak D match, TRBD2 (5 bases). Between the trimmed V and J ends, which lost 6 bases and 7 bases, there was a span of 18 bases. CDR1 and CDR2 (germline): MGHDK, SYGVNS. The CDR3 is 15 amino acids.

The chain uses TRBV6-5 and TRBJ2-1, with TRBD2 matching 10 bases. Per germline, CDR1 MNHEY and CDR2 SVGAGI. This CDR3 has 15 amino acids. V was pared by 5 bases and J by 10 bases, with 11 bases of the junction left unmatched. CDR3 nucleotides: TGTGCCAGCAGTCGTACTAGCGGGAAAGCCGGGGAGCAGTTCTTC. This encodes CASSRTSGKAGEQFF.

The chain recombines TRBV11-2 with TRBJ2-5, with D possibly matching TRBD2 (5 bases). Per the germline V gene, CDR1 is SGHAT and CDR2 is FQNNGV. The CDR3 sequence is 16 residues long. The V and J ends lost 1 base and 2 bases respectively, with 14 bases between them. This CDR3 reads CASSLGSGRGQETQYF. DNA of the CDR3: TGTGCCAGCAGCTTAGGAAGTGGGAGAGGTCAAGAGACCCAGTACTTC. Full variable domain (rest looked up from reference TRBV11-2 and TRBJ2-5): EAGVAQSPRYKIIEKRQSVAFWCNPISGHATLYWYQQILGQGPKLLIQFQNNGVVDDSQLPKDRFSAERLKGVDSTLKIQPAKLEDSAVYLCASSLGSGRGQETQYFGPGTRLLVL.

The chain couples TRBV6-2 or TRBV6-3 to TRBJ1-1; maybe TRBD1 (6 bases). V was shortened by 2 bases and J by 4 bases, with 11 bases between the two germline ends. Per the germline V gene, CDR1 is MNHEY and CDR2 is SVGEGT. The CDR3 has 14 amino acids. The CDR3 coding sequence is TGTGCCAGCAGTTACCCTACAGGGAGCACTGAAGCTTTCTTT. This gives the protein CASSYPTGSTEAFF.

Note on this clone: An end of the junction differs from the germline gene, which may be a read error. This chain connects TRBV7-7 to TRBJ1-5; D is possibly TRBD1 (6 bases). Germline loops: CDR1 SSHAT, CDR2 FNYEAQ (reference sequence). This CDR3 has 20 residues. CDR3: CASSSTGSPQAGLSNQPQHF. DNA for the CDR3: TGTGCTAGCAGCTCAACAGGGTCCCCTCAGGCGGGTCTTAGCAATCAGCCCCAGCATTTT.

The gene calls are TRBV7-3 and TRBJ2-1, with 15 bases aligning to TRBD2. This CDR3 spans 15 amino acids. Trimming removed 2 bases from V and 7 bases from J; junction bases left unmatched: 0. From germline, CDR1 is SGHTA and CDR2 FQGTGA. In DNA form, the CDR3 reads TGTGCCAGCAGCTTAGGGACTAGCGGGAGGAATGAGCAGTTCTTC. Translating gives CASSLGTSGRNEQFF.

The chain has TRBV7-3 and TRBJ1-2; TRBD1 agrees at 10 bases. J was trimmed by 8 bases and V by 4 bases; bases with no gene match: 7. Germline CDR1 reads SGHTA; CDR2 reads FQGTGA. The CDR3 loop spans 14 amino acids. The CDR3 region is CASSSTGGAIGYTF. CDR3 coding DNA: TGTGCCAGCAGCTCGACAGGGGGCGCGATCGGCTACACCTTC.

CDR3 region: CASSWTSGVNEQFF. The CDR3 nucleotides read TGCGCCAGCTCCTGGACTAGCGGGGTCAATGAGCAGTTCTTC. This sequence joins TRBV5-1 and TRBJ2-1; 12 nucleotides agree with TRBD2. This CDR3 spans 14 amino acids. J gave up 6 bases and V 7 bases, and 5 bases lay outside the gene matches. CDR1 is SGHRS, CDR2 YFSETQ, per germline.